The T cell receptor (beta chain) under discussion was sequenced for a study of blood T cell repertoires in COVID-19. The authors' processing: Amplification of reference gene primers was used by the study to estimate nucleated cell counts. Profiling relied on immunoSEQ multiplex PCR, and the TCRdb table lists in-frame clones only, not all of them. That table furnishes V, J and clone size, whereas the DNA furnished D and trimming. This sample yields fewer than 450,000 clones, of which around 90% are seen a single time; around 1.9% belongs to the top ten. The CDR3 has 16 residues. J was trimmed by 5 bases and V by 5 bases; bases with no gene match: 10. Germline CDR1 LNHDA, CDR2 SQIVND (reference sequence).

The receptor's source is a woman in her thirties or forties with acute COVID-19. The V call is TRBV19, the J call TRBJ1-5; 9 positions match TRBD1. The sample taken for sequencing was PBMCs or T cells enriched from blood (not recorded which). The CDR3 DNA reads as TGTGCCAGTAGTCCTATTTTGGACAGGGGATATCAGCCCCAGCATTTT. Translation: CASSPILDRGYQPQHF. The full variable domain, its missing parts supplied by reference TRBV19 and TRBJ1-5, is DGGITQSPKYLFRKEGQNVTLSCEQNLNHDAMYWYRQDPGQGLRLIYYSQIVNDFQKGDIAEGYSVSREKKESFPLTVTSAQKNPTAFYLCASSPILDRGYQPQHFGDGTRLSIL.